This passage covers 4 T cell receptor beta chains from one sample sequenced in a study of OX40 agonist ivuxolimab in advanced cancers. Profiling relied on immunoSEQ multiplex PCR, and the TCRdb table lists in-frame clones only, not all of them. The sample shows about 100,000 clones, approximately 84% of them seen only once. Sequencing was performed on CD4+ or CD8+ T cells sorted from blood, taken in a trial of the OX40 agonist ivuxolimab. The origin of the receptors is an adult with an advanced solid tumor such as melanoma, head and neck, liver or kidney cancer.

This clone was seen a few times. The gene calls are TRBV7-2 and TRBJ2-5; TRBD1 agrees at 7 bases. V was pared by 3 bases and J by 2 bases, with 6 bases of the junction left unmatched. Germline V gene lookup returns CDR1 SGHTA and CDR2 FQGNSA. This CDR3 spans 15 amino acids. The DNA for the CDR3 is TGTGCCAGCAGCTTGACCCGGGACAGACAAGAGACCCAGTACTTC. Encoded protein: CASSLTRDRQETQYF.

The genes are TRBV5-6 and TRBJ1-2; D call uncertain. The CDR3 has 14 amino acids. Germline V gives CDR1 SGHDT, CDR2 YYEEEE. Trimming pared 4 bases from V and 8 bases from J, leaving 18 bases between. The CDR3 nucleotides read TGTGCCAGCAGCCGTGGGAGCTCCGGGAGGGGCTACACCTTC. Its protein is CASSRGSSGRGYTF.

This chain uses TRBV6-1 with TRBJ1-2; TRBD1 matches 7 bases. V gave up 3 bases and J gave up 2 bases; unmatched junction bases: 9. Germline values: CDR1 MNHNS, CDR2 SASEGT. The CDR3 consists of 16 residues. CDR3 sequence reads: CASSDWGQGGNYGYTF. CDR3 nucleotides: TGTGCCAGCAGTGACTGGGGCCAGGGGGGAAACTATGGCTACACCTTC.

The chain has TRBV9 and TRBJ1-6; 11 bases are a match to TRBD1. Germline CDR1 SGDLS, CDR2 YYNGEE. The V and J ends lost 3 bases and 8 bases, in that order; junction bases with no gene match: 4. The CDR3 is made up of 15 amino acids. CDR3 bases: TGTGCCAGCAGCGGAGGGACAGGGGGAGATTCACCCCTCCACTTT. Its protein product is CASSGGTGGDSPLHF.